Only a few counts were recorded for the clone carrying this T cell receptor beta chain. These data originate in a study of cytomegalovirus exposure and HLA in healthy donors. Study details: An analysis done earlier identified fewer than 140 million unique TCR beta sequences from around 180 million T cells.

Primers: 60 Vbeta forward and 13 Jbeta reverse. Data came from immunoSEQ multiplex PCR; TCRdb stores just in-frame clones and leaves some out. Of 110,000 or so clones listed, about 80% are singletons. CDR1 and CDR2 (germline): SNHLY, FYNNEI. The V end lost 11 bases, the J end lost 4 bases, and 9 bases lay between the germline ends. This CDR3 comprises 10 residues. The sequencing sample was made of PBMCs. The sequence derives from a woman younger than 45 in good health and CMV-seropositive. The V and J genes are TRBV2 and TRBJ2-7, with D unresolved. The CDR3 sequence is CASKAYEQYF. The CDR3 region has the DNA TGTGCCTCGAAAGCATACGAGCAGTACTTC.